The 9 T cell receptor beta chains below come from one sample, sequenced in a study of T-cell memory formation after mild COVID-19. TCRdb re-called the 5' RACE reads through MiXCR, storing one row per CDR3 protein. The sample includes around 150,000 distinct CDR3 sequences, around 10% of them seen just once. Source material: PBMCs or a T cell subset sorted from them (not recorded which). The receptors were gathered from a man aged 18 to 30 who had mild COVID-19 (a few samples of this study predate the infection). Cell type and time point are not known.

Only one count was recorded for this clonotype. One end of the junction fails to match germline, which may point to a read error. The chain has TRBV12-5 and TRBJ2-6, with no clear D. The length of the CDR3 is 8 residues. Germline assignment: CDR1 LGHNT and CDR2 FRNRAP. CDR3 sequence: CWANVLTF. As DNA, the CDR3 is TGCTGGGCCAACGTCCTGACTTTC.

This clonotype was seen more than once but under ten times. This rearrangement joins TRBV7-8 to TRBJ1-5; TRBD1 agrees at 8 bases. This CDR3 has 15 amino acids. Germline assignment: CDR1 SGHVS and CDR2 FQNEAQ. V lost 5 bases and J lost 12; bases outside the gene matches: 15. The CDR3 spells CASSRGGADRAIQHF. CDR3 in DNA: TGTGCCAGCAGCAGAGGAGGGGCGGACAGGGCAATCCAGCATTTT.

A single count supports this clonotype. V usage is TRBV12-3 or TRBV12-4 and J usage is TRBJ1-5; D ambiguous. The CDR3 spans 14 residues. The V end was cut by 6 bases, the J end by 3 bases, with 12 bases between. CDR3 sequence: CASSPLITNQPQHF. The CDR3, as DNA: TGTGCCAGCAGCCCCCTCATAACCAATCAGCCCCAGCATTTT.

The gene calls are TRBV4-3 and TRBJ2-7; tentative D call: TRBD2 (6 bases). V gave up 0 bases and J gave up 12 bases, with 15 bases separating them. The CDR3 extends over 13 amino acids. Germline V CDR1 and CDR2: LGHNA, YSLEER. The DNA for the CDR3 is TGCGCCAGCAGCCAAGAAATCTACGGCGGGACGTACTTC. Protein product: CASSQEIYGGTYF.

This sequence joins TRBV21-1 and TRBJ2-5; no check of the table's D call, TRBD1, against the DNA was made. TRBV21-1 is recorded as a pseudogene. This CDR3 contains 19 residues. CDR3 coding DNA: TGTGCCAGCAGCAAACGGGCGGAATTTATGGGGGGGACATTAGAGACCCAGTACTTC. Encoded protein: CASSKRAEFMGGTLETQYF.

This sequence joins TRBV12-3 or TRBV12-4 and TRBJ1-6, with no clear D. The CDR3 is made up of 14 amino acids. Trimming stripped 6 bases from V and 0 bases from J, with 6 bases between. The CDR3 region is CASRGSSYNSPLHF. CDR3 DNA sequence: TGTGCCAGCAGAGGTAGCTCCTATAATTCACCCCTCCACTTT.

The chain combines TRBV10-3 with TRBJ2-1; TRBD2 agrees at 7 bases. The CDR3 is made up of 15 amino acids. The junction had 4 bases not matched to a gene; V was cut back by 0 bases and J by 5 bases. Germline V gene sequence: CDR1 ENHRY, CDR2 SYGVKD. The CDR3 DNA sequence: TGTGCCATCAGTGAGTCTTGGCTAGCGGACAATGAGCAGTTCTTC. It yields the protein CAISESWLADNEQFF.

The chain combines TRBV5-1 with TRBJ2-3; 10 bases align to TRBD1. V shed 4 bases and J 6 bases; nucleotides not matched to a gene: 11. Germline V gene sequence: CDR1 SGHRS, CDR2 YFSETQ. The CDR3 totals 16 residues. The CDR3 loop is CASSPNPGQGFDTQYF. The CDR3 nucleotides read TGCGCCAGCAGCCCTAACCCGGGACAGGGGTTCGATACGCAGTATTTT.

This clonotype was seen a handful of times. The chain recombines TRBV2 with TRBJ2-1; D uncertain. Trimming left V 1 base short and J 14 bases short, with 12 bases between. This CDR3 contains 12 residues. Germline CDR1 reads SNHLY; CDR2 reads FYNNEI. Written as DNA, the CDR3 is TGTGCCAGCAGTGAAGTCGAGTCGACGAAGTTCTTC. Encoded protein: CASSEVESTKFF. Full variable domain (remainder filled in from reference TRBV2 and TRBJ2-1): EPEVTQTPSHQVTQMGQEVILRCVPISNHLYFYWYRQILGQKVEFLVSFYNNEISEKSEIFDDQFSVERPDGSNFTLKIRSTKLEDSAMYFCASSEVESTKFFGPGTRLTVL.